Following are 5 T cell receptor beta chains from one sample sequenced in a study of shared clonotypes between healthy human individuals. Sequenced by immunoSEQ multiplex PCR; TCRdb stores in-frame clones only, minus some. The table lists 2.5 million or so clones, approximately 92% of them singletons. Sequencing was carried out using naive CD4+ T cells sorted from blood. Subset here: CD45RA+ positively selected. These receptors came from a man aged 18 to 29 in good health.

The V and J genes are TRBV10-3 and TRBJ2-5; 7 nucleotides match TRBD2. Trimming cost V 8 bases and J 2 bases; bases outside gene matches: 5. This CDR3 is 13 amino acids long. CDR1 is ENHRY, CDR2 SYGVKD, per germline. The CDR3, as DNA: TGTGCCATCTCTCCGCGGGGGCAAGAGACCCAGTACTTC. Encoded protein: CAISPRGQETQYF.

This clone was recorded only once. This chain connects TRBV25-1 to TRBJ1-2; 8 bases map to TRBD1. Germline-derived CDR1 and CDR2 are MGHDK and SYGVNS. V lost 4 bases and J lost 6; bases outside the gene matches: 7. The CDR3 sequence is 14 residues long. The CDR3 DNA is TGTGCCAGCAGTGGCCAGGGGGCAGTTCATGGCTACACCTTC. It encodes CASSGQGAVHGYTF.

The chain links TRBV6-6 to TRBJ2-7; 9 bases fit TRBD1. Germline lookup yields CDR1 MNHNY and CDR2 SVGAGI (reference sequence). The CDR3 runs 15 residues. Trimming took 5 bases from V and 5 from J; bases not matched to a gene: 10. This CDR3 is CASSDPGQGYHEQYF. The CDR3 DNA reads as TGTGCCAGCAGTGACCCGGGACAGGGTTACCACGAGCAGTACTTC.

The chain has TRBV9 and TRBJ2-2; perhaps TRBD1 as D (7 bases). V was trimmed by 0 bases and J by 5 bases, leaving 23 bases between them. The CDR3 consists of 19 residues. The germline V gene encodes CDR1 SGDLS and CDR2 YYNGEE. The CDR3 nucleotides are TGTGCCAGCAGCGTAGCGGGGGACAGTCCCTTTTTAGATACCGGGGAGCTGTTTTTT. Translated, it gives CASSVAGDSPFLDTGELFF.

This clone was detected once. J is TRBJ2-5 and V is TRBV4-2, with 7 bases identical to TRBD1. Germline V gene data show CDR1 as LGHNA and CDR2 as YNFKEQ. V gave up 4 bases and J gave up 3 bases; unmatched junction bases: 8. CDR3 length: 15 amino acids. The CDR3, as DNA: TGTGCCAGCAGCCGACAGACAGGGACGGAAGAGACCCAGTACTTC. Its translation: CASSRQTGTEETQYF.